These T cell receptor beta chains were read from a single sample in a study of shared clonotypes between healthy human individuals. Clones were read by immunoSEQ multiplex PCR, and TCRdb kept only the in-frame ones, dropping some. The sample lists roughly 2.2 million clones; roughly 93% were seen once. Sequenced: naive CD4+ T cells from PBMCs. These TCRs come from a man younger than 35 in good health. Some clones in this sample may be carry-over from other donors' samples. The CDR3 runs from the conserved cysteine through the conserved F or W. The order of the fields is V gene, J gene, clone size, D gene, CDR3 DNA, CDR3 protein. The D gene is left open where the match is weak. Expanded clones get a size class; other rows say once, few or many, or leave the size out.

>TRBV2|TRBJ2-7|.|.
TGTGCCAGCAGGTTAGGGACGGGGACCTACGAGCAGTACTTC
CASRLGTGTYEQYF
>TRBV14|TRBJ2-1|.|.
TGTGCCAGCAGCCAAGGGTCGGTTTACAATGAGCAGTTCTTC
CASSQGSVYNEQFF
>TRBV5-6|TRBJ1-5|.|.
TGTGCCAGCAGCTTAGGTTTGAGCAATCAGCCCCAGCATTTT
CASSLGLSNQPQHF
>TRBV7-8|TRBJ1-5|.|TRBD1
TGTGCCAGCAGCTTAAGATCACAGGGGAATAGCAATCAGCCCCAGCATTTT
CASSLRSQGNSNQPQHF
>TRBV9|TRBJ2-2|.|.
TGTGCCAGCAGCCCAGCGGGCTCTTGGGACACCGGGGAGCTGTTTTTT
CASSPAGSWDTGELFF
>TRBV27|TRBJ1-5|once|TRBD1
TGTGCCAGCAGGCCGTCTTACAGGGGGGTCCGAGGACAGCCCCAGCATTTT
CASRPSYRGVRGQPQHF
>TRBV30|TRBJ2-1|.|.
TGTGCCTGGAGTACGGTAGGCGAGCAGTTCTTC
CAWSTVGEQFF
>TRBV14|TRBJ1-2|once|.
TGTGCCAGCAGCCAAGATCTTTTCGGGGAGCGCCTCTATGGCTACACCTTC
CASSQDLFGERLYGYTF
>TRBV5-1|TRBJ1-1|.|.
TGCGCCAGCAGCTTCGACGTCCCCTGGGCGAACACTGAAGCTTTCTTT
CASSFDVPWANTEAFF
>TRBV30|TRBJ2-7|.|TRBD2
TGTGCCTGGAGTCCATACCGGACTAGAAGGTACGAGCAGTACTTC
CAWSPYRTRRYEQYF
>TRBV27|TRBJ2-1|.|TRBD1
TGTGCCAGCAGTTCGGTCGCTTCCGGACAGGGGTCCTACAATGAGCAGTTCTTC
CASSSVASGQGSYNEQFF
>TRBV28|TRBJ2-7|once|.
TGTGCCAGCAGAGCGTGGTCCTACGAGCAGTACTTC
CASRAWSYEQYF
>TRBV27|TRBJ2-7|.|.
TGTGCCAGCAGGTCCCCCGCGAGGGGGAGCTACGAGCAGTACTTC
CASRSPARGSYEQYF
>TRBV28|TRBJ1-4|.|.
TGTGCCACCGGGGGGGGACGGGGAAATGAAAAACTGTTTTTT
CATGGGRGNEKLFF
>TRBV4-3|TRBJ2-7|.|TRBD2
TGCGCCAGCAGCCAAGCCGGGACTAGGGACGAGCAGTACTTC
CASSQAGTRDEQYF
>TRBV7-2|TRBJ1-2|.|.
TGTGCCAGCAGCTTAATGTCAACCGGGGGCGCGTTAGGCTACACCTTC
CASSLMSTGGALGYTF
>TRBV27|TRBJ2-7|.|TRBD1
TGTGCCAGCAGATATGGGGGGACAGGGTCCTACGAGCAGTACTTC
CASRYGGTGSYEQYF
>TRBV5-6|TRBJ2-7|.|.
TGTGCCAGCAGCTTGCTTGGGGTTGCGGAGCAGTACTTC
CASSLLGVAEQYF
>TRBV20-1|TRBJ2-4|.|.
TGCAGTGCCCACGTAAACATTCAGTACTTC
CSAHVNIQYF
>TRBV6-1|TRBJ2-7|once|.
TGTGCCAGCAGTAACAGCTACGAGCAGTACTTC
CASSNSYEQYF
>TRBV11-2|TRBJ2-5|.|.
TGTGCCAGCAGCTTAGGAGGACTTGGAGGGGAGACCCAGTACTTC
CASSLGGLGGETQYF
>TRBV7-3|TRBJ2-2|.|TRBD1
TGTGCCAGCAGCCAAACAGGGGACACCGGGGAGCTGTTTTTT
CASSQTGDTGELFF
>TRBV30|TRBJ1-5|.|.
TGTGCCTGGAGTACAGGCGATAATCAGCCCCAGCATTTT
CAWSTGDNQPQHF
>TRBV5-1|TRBJ2-1|.|.
TGCGCCAGCAGCCCGGGCGGGACTTCTGCCTACAATGAGCAGTTCTTC
CASSPGGTSAYNEQFF
>TRBV11-3|TRBJ2-1|.|TRBD2
TGTGCCAGCAGCGCTGGGGCTAGCGGGAGTGGTGAGCAGTTCTTC
CASSAGASGSGEQFF
>TRBV9|TRBJ1-3|.|.
TGTGCCAGCAGCGTAGAAGGGTCAGGGGCGCTCGGAAACACCATATATTTT
CASSVEGSGALGNTIYF
>TRBV19|TRBJ2-1|once|TRBD1
TGTGCCAGTAGTATACTGGGACAGGTATCTTATGAGCAGTTCTTC
CASSILGQVSYEQFF
>TRBV9|TRBJ1-1|.|.
TGTGCCAGCAGCGCGAGAGGTAAGGGGACAACGGGAGAAGCTTTCTTT
CASSARGKGTTGEAFF
>TRBV9|TRBJ2-3|.|.
TGTGCCAGCAGCGTAGGTCCGGGCACAGATACGCAGTATTTT
CASSVGPGTDTQYF
>TRBV19|TRBJ1-3|.|.
TGTGCCAGTTCTTGGACATTCTCTGGAAACACCATATATTTT
CASSWTFSGNTIYF
>TRBV15|TRBJ1-2|.|TRBD1
TGTGCCACCAGCAGACAGGGGGGCGACTATGGCTACACCTTC
CATSRQGGDYGYTF
>TRBV9|TRBJ2-7|.|TRBD1
TGTGCCAGTAGCTTCGGGACAGGGTCAAACGAGCAGTACTTC
CASSFGTGSNEQYF
>TRBV19|TRBJ1-1|.|.
TGTGCCAGTAGTATAGGGGGTTTGACTGAAGCTTTCTTT
CASSIGGLTEAFF
>TRBV30|TRBJ2-5|.|.
TGTGCCTGGAGTGCTTCGACCCAGTACTTC
CAWSASTQYF
>TRBV28|TRBJ2-3|once|TRBD1
TGTGCCAGCAGTTCCCGGGACAGGGGAGGGACAGATACGCAGTATTTT
CASSSRDRGGTDTQYF
>TRBV30|TRBJ2-3|.|.
TGTGCCTGGAGTGTACTCCAGTGGAGCACAGATACGCAGTATTTT
CAWSVLQWSTDTQYF
>TRBV4-2|TRBJ2-3|.|.
TGTGCCAGCAGCCAAGTGGGTCCGGTAGGGGGAGCGGGGAATACGCAGTATTTT
CASSQVGPVGGAGNTQYF